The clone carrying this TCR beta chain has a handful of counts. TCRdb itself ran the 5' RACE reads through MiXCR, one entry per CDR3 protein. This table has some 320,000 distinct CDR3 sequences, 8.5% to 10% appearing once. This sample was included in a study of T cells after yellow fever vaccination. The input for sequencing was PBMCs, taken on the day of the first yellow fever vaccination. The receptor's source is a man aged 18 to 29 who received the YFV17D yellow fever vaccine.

In nucleotides, the CDR3 is TGCGCCAGCAGCTTTAACAGGGGCGAGCAGTACTTC. It encodes CASSFNRGEQYF. V usage is TRBV5-1 and J usage is TRBJ2-7; the match to TRBD1 covers 7 bases. The CDR3 has 12 amino acids. CDR1 is SGHRS, CDR2 YFSETQ, per germline. The ends lost 2 bases at V and 6 bases at J; junction bases unmatched: 2.